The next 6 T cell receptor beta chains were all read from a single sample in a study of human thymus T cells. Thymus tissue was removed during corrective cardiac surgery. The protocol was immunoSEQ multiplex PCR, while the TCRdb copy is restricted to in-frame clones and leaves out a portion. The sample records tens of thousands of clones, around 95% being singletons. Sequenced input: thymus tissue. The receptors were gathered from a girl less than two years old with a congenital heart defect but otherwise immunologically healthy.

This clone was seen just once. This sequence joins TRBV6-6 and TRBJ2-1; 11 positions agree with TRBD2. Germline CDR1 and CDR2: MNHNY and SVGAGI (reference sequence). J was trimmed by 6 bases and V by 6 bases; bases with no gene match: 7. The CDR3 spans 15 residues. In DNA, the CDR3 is TGTGCCAGCAGCCCGTTAACTAGCGGGGGCAATGAGCAGTTCTTC. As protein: CASSPLTSGGNEQFF.

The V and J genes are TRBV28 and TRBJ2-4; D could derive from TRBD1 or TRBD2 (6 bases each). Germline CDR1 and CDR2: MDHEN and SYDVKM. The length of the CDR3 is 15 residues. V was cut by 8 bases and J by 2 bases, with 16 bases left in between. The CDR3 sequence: CASEGGSGTKNIQYF. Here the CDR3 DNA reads TGTGCCAGCGAGGGGGGATCCGGGACCAAAAACATTCAGTACTTC.

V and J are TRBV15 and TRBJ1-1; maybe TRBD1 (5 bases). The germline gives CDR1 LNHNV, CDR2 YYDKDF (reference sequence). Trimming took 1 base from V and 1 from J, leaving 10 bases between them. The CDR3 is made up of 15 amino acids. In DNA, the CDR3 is TGTGCCACCAGCAGAGGTGAGACAGAGAACACTGAAGCTTTCTTT. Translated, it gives CATSRGETENTEAFF.

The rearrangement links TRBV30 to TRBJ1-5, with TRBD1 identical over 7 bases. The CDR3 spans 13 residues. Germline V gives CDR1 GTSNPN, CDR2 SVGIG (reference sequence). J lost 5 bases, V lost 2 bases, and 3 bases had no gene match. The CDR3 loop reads CAWSLDRDQPQHF. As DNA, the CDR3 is TGTGCCTGGAGTCTAGACAGGGATCAGCCCCAGCATTTT. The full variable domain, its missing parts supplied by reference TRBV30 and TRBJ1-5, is SQTIHQWPATLVQPVGSPLSLECTVEGTSNPNLYWYRQAAGRGLQLLFYSVGIGQISSEVPQNLSASRPQDRQFILSSKKLLLSDSGFYLCAWSLDRDQPQHFGDGTRLSIL.

CDR3 sequence: CASSPRGHGVSTEAFF. The CDR3 bases are TGTGCCAGCAGCCCGAGGGGCCACGGGGTGAGCACTGAAGCTTTCTTT. The rearrangement joins TRBV5-6 to TRBJ1-1; D might be TRBD1 (5 bases). This CDR3 comprises 16 residues. The V gene lost 4 bases and the J gene lost 4 bases, with 20 bases spanning the gap. In germline, CDR1 is SGHDT, CDR2 YYEEEE. Using reference TRBV5-6 and TRBJ1-1 for the parts outside the CDR3, the full variable domain is DAGVTQSPTHLIKTRGQQVTLRCSPKSGHDTVSWYQQALGQGPQFIFQYYEEEERQRGNFPDRFSGHQFPNYSSELNVNALLLGDSALYLCASSPRGHGVSTEAFFGQGTRLTVV.

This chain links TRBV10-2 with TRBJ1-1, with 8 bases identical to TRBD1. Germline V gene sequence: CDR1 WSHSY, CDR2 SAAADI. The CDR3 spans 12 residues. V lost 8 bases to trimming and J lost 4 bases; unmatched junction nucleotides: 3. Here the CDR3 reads CASQTGVTEAFF. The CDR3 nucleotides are TGCGCCAGCCAGACAGGGGTCACTGAAGCTTTCTTT.